The 22 T cell receptor beta chains below all came from one sample that was sequenced in a study of T cell responses to AZD1222 COVID-19 vaccine. Some clones are missing from TCRdb's copy, which holds only in-frame ones; the method was immunoSEQ multiplex PCR. The table records fewer than 120,000 clones, about 87% of them present only once. The starting material was peripheral blood, obtained on day 0 of AZD1222 vaccination. The receptors come from an adult in good health.

The rearrangement links TRBV3-1 (or the pseudogene TRBV3-2) to TRBJ1-1, with D uncertain. CDR1 LGHDT and CDR2 YNNKEL come from the germline V gene (reference sequence). The CDR3 is made up of 16 amino acids. The V end lost 0 bases, the J end lost 0 bases, and 11 bases lay between the germline ends. The CDR3 DNA reads TGTGCCAGCAGCCAAGATAGCCCAACAATGAACACTGAAGCTTTCTTT. Translation gives CASSQDSPTMNTEAFF.

Concerning this clone itself: At one end the junction does not follow the germline gene, possibly because of a read error. The chain links TRBV4-1 to TRBJ1-4, with D unclear. The CDR3 runs 11 residues. The germline CDR1 and CDR2 sequences are MGHRA and YSYEKL. Here the CDR3 DNA reads TGCGCCAGCAGCGAGAATGGAAAACTGTTTTTT. Amino acid sequence: CASSENGKLFF.

The chain uses TRBV5-1 and TRBJ2-1, with TRBD2 identical over 7 bases. CDR1 and CDR2 (germline): SGHRS, YFSETQ. V was pared by 4 bases and J by 3 bases, with 7 bases of the junction left unmatched. The CDR3 runs 15 residues. The CDR3 protein is CASSPRTSGYNEQFF. CDR3 sequence (DNA): TGCGCCAGCAGCCCTCGGACTAGTGGCTACAATGAGCAGTTCTTC.

In DNA form, the CDR3 reads TGTGCCAGTAGTAATCCGGGGTCCAACTACGAGCAGTACTTC. It yields the protein CASSNPGSNYEQYF. V is TRBV19 and J is TRBJ2-7, with D possibly being TRBD2 (5 bases). V was clipped by 4 bases and J by 3 bases, with 13 bases between them. The CDR3 sequence is 14 residues long. Looked up from germline, CDR1 is LNHDA and CDR2 is SQIVND (reference sequence).

The chain has TRBV29-1 and TRBJ1-1; D remains unclear. Germline values: CDR1 SQVTM, CDR2 ANQGSEA. V was trimmed by 5 bases and J by 1 base, leaving 8 bases between them. The CDR3 spans 12 residues. As DNA, the CDR3 is TGCAGCGTTCGTAGGGCGAACACTGAAGCTTTCTTT. This gives the protein CSVRRANTEAFF.

This clone has a single count. V usage is TRBV29-1 and J usage is TRBJ1-1; D remains ambiguous. Germline values: CDR1 SQVTM, CDR2 ANQGSEA. This CDR3 is built from 12 residues. V lost 2 bases and J lost 4, with 8 bases in between. Here the CDR3 reads CSVEIGVTEAFF. The CDR3 nucleotides read TGCAGCGTTGAAATCGGGGTCACTGAAGCTTTCTTT.

The chain links TRBV15 to TRBJ2-5, with D perhaps given as TRBD1 or TRBD2 (6 bases each). With 6 bases removed from V and 5 bases from J, the gap between germline ends came to 13 bases. Germline V gives CDR1 LNHNV, CDR2 YYDKDF (reference sequence). This CDR3 region has 13 residues. The CDR3 nucleotides read TGTGCCACCAGTCCGGGGGCGTTGGAGACCCAGTACTTC. The encoded protein is CATSPGALETQYF.

The rearrangement uses TRBV5-5 and TRBJ1-2; 7 nucleotides match TRBD1. V shed 4 bases and J 4 bases; nucleotides not matched to a gene: 10. In germline, CDR1 is SGHKS, CDR2 YYEKEE (reference sequence). The CDR3 length is 15 residues. The DNA for the CDR3 is TGTGCCAGCAGCCGAAGGGACAGCCTGGGCTATGGCTACACCTTC. It codes for CASSRRDSLGYGYTF.

V gene TRBV20-1 combines with J gene TRBJ1-5, with D possibly being TRBD1 (6 bases). Trimming cost V 3 bases and J 2 bases, with 14 bases left between them. Germline V gene sequence: CDR1 DFQATT, CDR2 SNEGSKA (reference sequence). The CDR3 contains 15 residues. The CDR3 here is CSASRGQGGNQPQHF. The CDR3 DNA sequence: TGCAGTGCTAGTCGGGGGCAGGGCGGCAATCAGCCCCAGCATTTT.

The chain joins TRBV27 to TRBJ2-1; D is perhaps TRBD1 or TRBD2 (5 bases each). The ends were cut back, 5 bases at V and 3 bases at J, with 17 bases in the middle. The V gene's germline CDR1 is MNHEY and CDR2 SMNVEV (reference sequence). The CDR3 runs to 16 residues. The CDR3 nucleotides read TGTGCCAGCAGTCTTTTCGCCGGGACCAGCTACAATGAGCAGTTCTTC. Protein product: CASSLFAGTSYNEQFF.

V usage is TRBV18 and J usage is TRBJ2-3; 7 nucleotides agree with TRBD1. Trimming cost V 3 bases and J 0 bases; bases outside gene matches: 9. Germline V gene lookup returns CDR1 KGHSH and CDR2 LQKENI. The CDR3 length is 17 residues. The CDR3, as DNA: TGTGCCAGCTCACCCCAGACGACAGGGCCTAGCACAGATACGCAGTATTTT. Amino acid sequence: CASSPQTTGPSTDTQYF.

CDR3 nucleotides: TGTGCCAGCAGTGAGGACAGGGGATCCTACGAGCAGTACTTC. Protein product: CASSEDRGSYEQYF. V usage is TRBV2 and J usage is TRBJ2-7, with 9 bases lining up with TRBD1. Per germline, CDR1 SNHLY and CDR2 FYNNEI. The CDR3 runs 14 residues. With V trimmed by 3 bases and J by 1 base, 1 base remained unmatched.

The genes are TRBV6-1 and TRBJ1-5; D gene ambiguous. The ends were cut back, 1 base at V and 3 bases at J, with 7 bases in the middle. The germline V gene has CDR1 MNHNS and CDR2 SASEGT. The CDR3 has 14 residues. CDR3 sequence (DNA): TGTGCCAGCAGTGAAGGGATGGACAATCAGCCCCAGCATTTT. Protein sequence: CASSEGMDNQPQHF.

The chain links TRBV29-1 to TRBJ2-1; no clear D. V shed 4 bases and J shed 1 base, with 14 bases lying between them. The CDR3 has 15 amino acids. The germline V gene has CDR1 SQVTM and CDR2 ANQGSEA. CDR3 sequence: CSVGRLDRSYNEQFF. In nucleotides, the CDR3 is TGCAGCGTTGGAAGACTTGACCGTTCCTACAATGAGCAGTTCTTC.

The J gene is TRBJ1-2, the V gene TRBV2; D remains unclear. Between the trimmed V and J ends, which lost 5 bases and 10 bases, there was a span of 17 bases. The CDR3 loop spans 13 amino acids. Germline lookup yields CDR1 SNHLY and CDR2 FYNNEI. CDR3 in amino acids: CASSSLTDEDYTF. The CDR3 nucleotides are TGTGCCAGCAGTTCGTTAACAGATGAAGACTACACCTTC.

This sequence joins TRBV28 and TRBJ1-3, with TRBD1 matching over 8 bases. V trimming: 5 bases; J trimming: 0 bases; junction bases outside the gene matches: 6. The CDR3 is 16 residues long. Germline loops: CDR1 MDHEN, CDR2 SYDVKM. This chain's CDR3 is CASSPTGTGSGNTIYF. The CDR3, as DNA: TGTGCCAGCAGTCCTACTGGGACAGGCTCTGGAAACACCATATATTTT. Drawing the rest from reference TRBV28 and TRBJ1-3, the complete variable domain is DVKVTQSSRYLVKRTGEKVFLECVQDMDHENMFWYRQDPGLGLRLIYFSYDVKMKEKGDIPEGYSVSREKKERFSLILESASTNQTSMYLCASSPTGTGSGNTIYFGEGSWLTVV.

The chain has TRBV18 and TRBJ2-1, with 16 bases lining up with TRBD2. Trimming at V came to 3 bases and at J to 10 bases, leaving 3 bases not matched to a gene. In germline, CDR1 is KGHSH, CDR2 LQKENI. The CDR3 runs to 15 residues. The CDR3, as DNA: TGTGCCAGCTCACCGGGACTAGCGGGAGGGGACGAGCAGTTCTTC. This encodes CASSPGLAGGDEQFF.

The V call is TRBV5-1, the J call TRBJ2-6; D gene unclear. Looked up from germline, CDR1 is SGHRS and CDR2 is YFSETQ. The CDR3 contains 15 residues. V shed 5 bases and J shed 4 bases, with 13 bases lying between them. CDR3 nucleotide sequence: TGCGCCAGCAGTTCGCGAGCTGCGGGGGCCAACGTCCTGACTTTC. Its translation: CASSSRAAGANVLTF.

The V call is TRBV24-1, the J call TRBJ1-4; the match to TRBD1 covers 8 bases. The CDR3 has 17 residues. V trimming: 4 bases; J trimming: 0 bases; junction bases outside the gene matches: 6. The germline V gene encodes CDR1 KGHDR and CDR2 SFDVKD. CDR3 sequence reads: CATSDRGQGATNEKLFF. The CDR3 coding sequence is TGTGCCACCAGTGACCGAGGACAGGGAGCAACTAATGAAAAACTGTTTTTT.

This rearrangement joins TRBV20-1 to TRBJ2-4; unclear D gene. Germline V gives CDR1 DFQATT, CDR2 SNEGSKA (reference sequence). V lost 5 bases and J lost 1, with 3 bases in between. CDR3 length: 11 amino acids. CDR3 sequence: CSAGAKNIQYF. The DNA for the CDR3 is TGCAGTGCTGGGGCCAAAAACATTCAGTACTTC.

V gene TRBV5-6 combines with J gene TRBJ2-1, with 7 bases identical to TRBD2. Germline V gene lookup returns CDR1 SGHDT and CDR2 YYEEEE. V lost 4 bases to trimming and J lost 4 bases; unmatched junction nucleotides: 8. The CDR3 sequence is 15 residues long. This chain's CDR3 is CASSLGGSTYNEQFF. The DNA for the CDR3 is TGTGCCAGCAGCCTGGGGGGGTCGACTTACAATGAGCAGTTCTTC.

This clone was seen more than once but under ten times. The V call is TRBV12-3 or TRBV12-4, the J call TRBJ1-4; D not resolved. The CDR3 loop spans 12 amino acids. The ends were cut back, 7 bases at V and 6 bases at J, with 9 bases in the middle. The CDR3 here is CASTSLYEKLFF. CDR3 nucleotide sequence: TGTGCCAGCACTTCCCTATATGAAAAACTGTTTTTT.